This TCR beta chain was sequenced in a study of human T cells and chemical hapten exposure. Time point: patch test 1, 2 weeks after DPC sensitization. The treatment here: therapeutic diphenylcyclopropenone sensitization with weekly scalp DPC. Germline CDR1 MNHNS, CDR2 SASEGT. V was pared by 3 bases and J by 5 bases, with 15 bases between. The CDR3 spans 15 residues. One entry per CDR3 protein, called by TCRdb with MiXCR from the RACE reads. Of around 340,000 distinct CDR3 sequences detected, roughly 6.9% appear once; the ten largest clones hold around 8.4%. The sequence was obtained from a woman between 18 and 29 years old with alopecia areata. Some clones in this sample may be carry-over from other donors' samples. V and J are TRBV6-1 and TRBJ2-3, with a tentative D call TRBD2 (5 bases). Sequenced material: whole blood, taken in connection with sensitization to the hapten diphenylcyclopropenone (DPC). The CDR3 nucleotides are TGTGCCAGCAGTGACCCTAGACTAAAAGGAGATACGCAGTATTTT. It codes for CASSDPRLKGDTQYF.